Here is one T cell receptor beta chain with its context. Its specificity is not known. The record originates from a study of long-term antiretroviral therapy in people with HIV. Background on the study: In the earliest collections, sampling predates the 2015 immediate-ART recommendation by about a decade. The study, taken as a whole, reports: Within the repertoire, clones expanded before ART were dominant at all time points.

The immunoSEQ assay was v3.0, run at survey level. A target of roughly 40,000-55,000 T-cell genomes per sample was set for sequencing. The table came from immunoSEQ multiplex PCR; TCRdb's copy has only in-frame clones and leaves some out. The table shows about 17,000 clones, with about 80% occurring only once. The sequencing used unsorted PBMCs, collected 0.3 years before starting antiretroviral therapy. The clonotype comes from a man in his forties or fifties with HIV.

The CDR3 DNA sequence: TGTGCCAGCAGAAAGAGGGGGGGGGCGGGGGCCAAAAACATTCAGTACTTC. Translation gives CASRKRGGAGAKNIQYF. This sequence joins TRBV27 and TRBJ2-4; D might be TRBD2 (7 bases). The CDR3 is 17 residues long. Trimming stripped 6 bases from V and 1 base from J, with 19 bases between. Per germline, CDR1 MNHEY and CDR2 SMNVEV (reference sequence).